This is a list of T cell receptor beta chains from one sample in a study of shared clonotypes between healthy human individuals. Assay: immunoSEQ multiplex PCR; the TCRdb copy retains only in-frame clones and omits some. The sample has hundreds of thousands of clones; roughly 95% are singletons. Specimen: naive CD8+ T cells sorted from blood. These receptors came from a woman aged 25 to 39 in good health. The CDR3 runs from the conserved cysteine through the conserved F or W. A D gene is named only where the DNA matches it firmly. A row's size may be missing; if present it is once, few, many or a size class.

DNA | CDR3 | size | J | V | D
TGTGCCAGTAGTATCTGGCACCCGGGGGCCGGGGAGCTGTTTTTT | CASSIWHPGAGELFF | NA | TRBJ2-2 | TRBV19 | NA
TGTGCCAGCAGTTCGTCAACTACTAACTATGGCTACACCTTC | CASSSSTTNYGYTF | NA | TRBJ1-2 | TRBV27 | NA
TGTGCCAGCAGCTTGGGGGTGCCGGACGGTTTCGGCTACACCTTC | CASSLGVPDGFGYTF | NA | TRBJ1-2 | TRBV5-5 | NA
TGTGCCAGCAGTCTAAAATTGGACAGGAGGTACGGCTACACCTTC | CASSLKLDRRYGYTF | NA | TRBJ1-2 | TRBV27 | TRBD1
TGTGCCAGCAACGGGGGGGCCTTTCGGGACGAGCAGTACTTC | CASNGGAFRDEQYF | NA | TRBJ2-7 | TRBV7-8 | TRBD2
TGCGCCAGCAGAAGCGACCTGGAGGAAAAACTGTTTTTT | CASRSDLEEKLFF | NA | TRBJ1-4 | TRBV5-1 | NA
TGTGCCAGTAGTATCCGTCCCAGCTCCTACAATGAGCAGTTCTTC | CASSIRPSSYNEQFF | NA | TRBJ2-1 | TRBV19 | NA
TGTGCCAGCAGGCTGACTAGCGGGCCGTACAATGAGCAGTTCTTC | CASRLTSGPYNEQFF | few | TRBJ2-1 | TRBV27 | TRBD2
TGCGCCAGCCAACGTTCCCACGGATCCCCGTACAATGAGCAGTTCTTC | CASQRSHGSPYNEQFF | NA | TRBJ2-1 | TRBV4-1 | NA
TGTGCCAGCAGTTTGGCACAGGGCATTGCTTTCTTT | CASSLAQGIAFF | NA | TRBJ1-1 | TRBV28 | NA
TGCGCCAGCAGCTTGGGATGGGGCACTGAAGCTTTCTTT | CASSLGWGTEAFF | few | TRBJ1-1 | TRBV4-1 | NA
TGCAGCGTTGAAGATTTGCAGAGCTACGAGCAGTACTTC | CSVEDLQSYEQYF | NA | TRBJ2-7 | TRBV29-1 | NA
TGTGCCAGCAGTTTAGCAGGCGTGAACACTGAAGCTTTCTTT | CASSLAGVNTEAFF | NA | TRBJ1-1 | TRBV28 | NA
TGCGCCAGCAGCCCGGCCGGCTTAGGGCAGTACTTC | CASSPAGLGQYF | NA | TRBJ2-7 | TRBV5-1 | NA
TGTGCCAGTAGTACGGGACAGCGCTACGAGCAGTACTTC | CASSTGQRYEQYF | few | TRBJ2-7 | TRBV19 | TRBD1
TGTGCCAGCAGTGACGGGCAGGGGCTATTGGAGGGAAACACCATATATTTT | CASSDGQGLLEGNTIYF | NA | TRBJ1-3 | TRBV2 | NA
TGTGCCAGCCGACGCTATGGCTACACCTTC | CASRRYGYTF | NA | TRBJ1-2 | TRBV19 | NA